These T cell receptor beta chains were read from a single sample in a study of T cells in Graves' hyperthyroidism and ophthalmopathy. MiXCR, run by TCRdb on the multiplex PCR reads, gives a single entry per CDR3 protein. The table shows 500,000 or so distinct CDR3 sequences, with 17% occurring only once. Material for sequencing was blood. Receptors originate from a woman between 18 and 29 years old with Graves' ophthalmopathy. CDR3s include the opening cysteine and the closing phenylalanine or tryptophan. A D gene is named only where the DNA matches it firmly. Only part of the rows carry a size: once, few, many, or a class if the clone is expanded.

d_gene	v_gene	j_gene	abundance	CDR3nt	CDR3aa
NA	TRBV6-1	TRBJ1-1	many	TGTGCCAGCAGTCTCCAGGGAGGTTTCACTGAAGCTTTCTTT	CASSLQGGFTEAFF
NA	TRBV5-1	TRBJ2-2	few	TGCGCCAGCAGCTTGGATGGACGGGCCGGGGAGCTGTTTTTT	CASSLDGRAGELFF
NA	TRBV19	TRBJ1-1	few	TGTGCCAGTAGTATAGATCTAGACAGCGGATCTGAAGCTTTCTTT	CASSIDLDSGSEAFF
TRBD2	TRBV4-2	TRBJ2-1	NA	TGTGCCAGCAGCCAAGAAGGGGAAGCTAGCGGGTACAATGAGCAGTTCTTC	CASSQEGEASGYNEQFF
TRBD2	TRBV28	TRBJ2-7	many	TGTGCCAGCAGGCCCGGGACTAGCGTAAACGAGCAGTACTTC	CASRPGTSVNEQYF
NA	TRBV30	TRBJ1-1	many	TGTGCCTGGGGGCGGGGGCCGAACACTGAAGCTTTCTTT	CAWGRGPNTEAFF
NA	TRBV7-9	TRBJ2-3	many	TGTGCCAGCAGCCTACACGTGGACGTCACAGATACGCAGTATTTT	CASSLHVDVTDTQYF
NA	TRBV5-1	TRBJ1-4	many	TGCGCCAGCAGTTCGTGGGGAGGAGCTAATGAAAAACTGTTTTTT	CASSSWGGANEKLFF
TRBD1	TRBV7-2	TRBJ2-2	NA	TGTGCCAGCAGAACAGGGGTAACCGGGGAGCTGTTTTTT	CASRTGVTGELFF
NA	TRBV27	TRBJ1-2	few	TGTGCCAGCAGTTTATCCGCCCTCTATGGCTACACCTTC	CASSLSALYGYTF
TRBD2	TRBV4-1	TRBJ2-7	many	TGCGCCAGCAGCCAAGACCAGCGGGAGGCCGACGAGCAGTACTTC	CASSQDQREADEQYF
NA	TRBV10-3	TRBJ2-7	many	TGTGCCATCAGCGAGGGACCCGGGTCAAGGGGCTACGAGCAGTACTTC	CAISEGPGSRGYEQYF
TRBD2	TRBV20-1	TRBJ2-7	many	TGCAGTGCTAGAGTAACGGCTAGCGGGGCCTACGAGCAGTACTTC	CSARVTASGAYEQYF
NA	TRBV20-1	TRBJ1-6	NA	TGCAGTGCTAGAGGTTCGACAGGAGATAATTCACCCCTCCACTTT	CSARGSTGDNSPLHF
TRBD1	TRBV7-9	TRBJ1-1	many	TGTGCCAGCAGCTTAAGGACAGGAGCCCTGACTGAAGCTTTCTTT	CASSLRTGALTEAFF
TRBD1	TRBV2	TRBJ1-2	many	TGTGCCAGCAGTGCGGGGACAGTCTATGGCTACACCTTC	CASSAGTVYGYTF
TRBD2	TRBV4-1	TRBJ2-2	NA	TGCGCCAGCAGCCAAGATAGGTCTAGCGGGAGTACCGGGGAGCTGTTTTTT	CASSQDRSSGSTGELFF
TRBD1	TRBV12-5	TRBJ2-1	many	TGTGCTAGTGGTTTGGTATTGGGGGGACAGGGGAATGAGCAGTTCTTC	CASGLVLGGQGNEQFF
TRBD1	TRBV6-1	TRBJ1-4	NA	TGTGCCAGCAGTAACCGGGACAGACTTGAAAAACTGTTTTTT	CASSNRDRLEKLFF
NA	TRBV7-2	TRBJ1-1	few	TGTGCCACACACCGGGACGGTTTGAGTACTGAAGCTTTCTTT	CATHRDGLSTEAFF
NA	TRBV27	TRBJ2-3	NA	TGTGCCAGCAGTTTGGCAGGGTCGACAAGTGGCACAGATACGCAGTATTTT	CASSLAGSTSGTDTQYF
TRBD1	TRBV12-3/TRBV12-4	TRBJ1-3	NA	TGTGCCAGCAGCCGCGAACCGGACAGGGGAGACACCATATATTTT	CASSREPDRGDTIYF
NA	TRBV29-1	TRBJ1-2	many	TGCAGCGTCATGACCTATGGCTACACCTTC	CSVMTYGYTF
TRBD2	TRBV28	TRBJ2-3	few	TGTGCCAGCACCCACGGGGGGGGGAGCACAGATACGCGGTATTTT	CASTHGGGSTDTRYF
TRBD2	TRBV29-1	TRBJ2-5	few	TGCAGCGTTGTAATGAGCGGGGGCCTCCAAGAGACCCAGTACTTC	CSVVMSGGLQETQYF
NA	TRBV3-1	TRBJ1-6	many	TGTGCCAGCAGCAAGAACGCAGGGGATGTTGATTCACCCCTCCACTTT	CASSKNAGDVDSPLHF
TRBD1	TRBV29-1	TRBJ1-1	NA	TGCAGCGTTGACGGGACAGCCCACGAAGCTTTCTTT	CSVDGTAHEAFF
NA	TRBV5-1	TRBJ1-2	NA	TGCGCCAGCAGCTTGGATCGAGCAGCCCTTTATGGCTACACCTTC	CASSLDRAALYGYTF
TRBD2	TRBV27	TRBJ2-3	many	TGTGCCAGCAGTTTAAGAGCGGGAGGGCCGACAGATACGCAGTATTTT	CASSLRAGGPTDTQYF
TRBD1	TRBV11-2	TRBJ2-1	many	TGTGCCAGCAGCGTAGACGGGACAGGGGGGAATGAGCAGTTCTTC	CASSVDGTGGNEQFF
NA	TRBV27	TRBJ1-1	many	TGTGCCAGCAGTTCAAGGGGAATCACTGAAGCTTTCTTT	CASSSRGITEAFF
NA	TRBV6-1	TRBJ2-6	many	TGTGCCAGCAGTGAAATGGGCGCTGGGGCCAACGTCCTGACTTTC	CASSEMGAGANVLTF
NA	TRBV7-9	TRBJ1-6	NA	TGTGCCAGCAGCTTAAGTGCCTATAATTCACCCCTCCACTTT	CASSLSAYNSPLHF
TRBD2	TRBV6-1	TRBJ2-3	many	TGTGCCAGCAACGTAGCGGGGGCTAGCACAGATACGCAGTATTTT	CASNVAGASTDTQYF
NA	TRBV18	TRBJ1-5	few	TGTGCCAGCTCACGGAGGGAACTGCGGGGGGGGGCTCAGCCCCAGCATTTT	CASSRRELRGGAQPQHF
TRBD1	TRBV9	TRBJ1-6	few	TGTGCCAGCAGCGGAAAAACAGGGGGTAATTCACCCCTCCACTTT	CASSGKTGGNSPLHF
NA	TRBV6-2/TRBV6-3	TRBJ2-7	many	TGTGCCAGCAGTTACTGGGGGTCCGAGCAGTACTTC	CASSYWGSEQYF
TRBD1	TRBV5-1	TRBJ2-2	many	TGCGCCAGCAGCTCGGGACAGGGGAGCACCGGGGAGCTGTTTTTT	CASSSGQGSTGELFF
NA	TRBV4-1	TRBJ1-2	once	TGCGCCAGCAGTTCCGTTACAGGCGCGCTCCTTTATGGCTACACCTTC	CASSSVTGALLYGYTF